The rows below give T cell receptor beta chains drawn from one sample of a study of blood T cell repertoires in COVID-19. TCRdb keeps only in-frame clones here, not all; method: immunoSEQ multiplex PCR. The sample yields about 200,000 clones, under 90% seen once. Sequenced material: peripheral blood. The receptors stem from a man in his fifties or sixties who had recovered from COVID-19. The CDR3 runs from the conserved cysteine through the conserved F or W. D genes are given only for firm matches. A row's size may be missing; if present it is once, few, many or a size class.

D gene	clone size	V gene	J gene	CDR3 protein	CDR3 DNA
TRBD2	.	TRBV9	TRBJ2-6	CASSRGGSGANVLTF	TGTGCCAGCAGCCGGGGGGGCTCTGGGGCCAACGTCCTGACTTTC
.	.	TRBV6-2/TRBV6-3	TRBJ2-2	CASSHGTGELFF	TGTGCCAGCAGTCACGGGACCGGGGAGCTGTTTTTT
TRBD1	.	TRBV18	TRBJ1-2	CASSPGTAYGYTF	TGTGCCAGCTCACCAGGGACAGCCTATGGCTACACCTTC
.	.	TRBV7-3	TRBJ1-1	CASSLTRAGTEAFF	TGTGCCAGCAGCTTAACGAGAGCGGGGACTGAAGCTTTCTTT
.	.	TRBV12-3/TRBV12-4	TRBJ2-7	CASSLTGSYEQYF	TGTGCCAGCAGTTTGACAGGATCCTACGAGCAGTACTTC
.	.	TRBV7-3	TRBJ2-3	CASSPQPLISTDTQYF	TGTGCCAGCAGCCCACAGCCACTCATTTCCACAGATACGCAGTATTTT
TRBD1	once	TRBV15	TRBJ1-1	CATSRSNRGTEAFF	TGTGCCACCAGCCGGTCCAACAGGGGCACTGAAGCTTTCTTT
.	.	TRBV5-1	TRBJ2-5	CASSLLRGGGAQYF	TGCGCCAGCAGCCTCCTGCGGGGTGGAGGTGCCCAGTACTTC
TRBD1	.	TRBV24-1	TRBJ2-3	CATSDHGVGGQGQYF	TGTGCCACCAGTGACCATGGGGTAGGGGGACAGGGTCAGTATTTT
.	.	TRBV18	TRBJ2-7	CASSPPPRYGEQYF	TGTGCCAGCTCACCACCCCCCAGGTACGGCGAGCAGTACTTC
.	.	TRBV2	TRBJ1-1	CASSEDPYPDTEAFF	TGTGCCAGCAGTGAAGATCCCTATCCGGACACTGAAGCTTTCTTT
.	.	TRBV5-5	TRBJ1-3	CASSTPGVRSGNTIYF	TGTGCCAGCAGCACTCCAGGGGTCAGATCTGGAAACACCATATATTTT
.	.	TRBV29-1	TRBJ2-2	CSVEAQLGGELFF	TGCAGCGTTGAAGCTCAACTAGGGGGGGAGCTGTTTTTT
.	.	TRBV5-1	TRBJ2-7	CASSLSHPGGGTYEQYF	TGCGCCAGCAGCTTGAGCCACCCCGGGGGTGGAACCTACGAGCAGTACTTC
.	.	TRBV7-9	TRBJ1-2	CASSFIYGYTF	TGTGCCAGCAGCTTTATCTATGGCTACACCTTC
.	medium-sized	TRBV20-1	TRBJ2-7	CSARASRSEYF	TGCAGTGCTAGGGCCTCTAGGTCGGAGTACTTC
.	.	TRBV9	TRBJ2-1	CASSAGTPAYNEQFF	TGTGCCAGCAGTGCGGGGACCCCCGCCTACAATGAGCAGTTCTTC
.	once	TRBV6-2/TRBV6-3	TRBJ1-2	CASSYISGRFFYGYTF	TGTGCCAGCAGTTACATCTCGGGTCGGTTCTTCTATGGCTACACCTTC
.	.	TRBV3-1/TRBV3-2	TRBJ1-6	CASSLGGDSPLHF	TGTGCCAGCAGCCTCGGGGGGGATTCACCCCTCCACTTT
TRBD2	.	TRBV4-1	TRBJ2-1	CASSPRLAGGPSSYNEQFF	TGCGCCAGCAGCCCAAGACTAGCGGGGGGGCCGAGCTCCTACAATGAGCAGTTCTTC
TRBD1	.	TRBV7-9	TRBJ1-6	CASSSTGVNNSPLHF	TGTGCCAGCAGCTCGACAGGGGTAAATAATTCACCCCTCCACTTT
TRBD1	.	TRBV28	TRBJ1-1	CASSVKPGQGPNTEAFF	TGTGCCAGCAGCGTCAAACCGGGACAGGGCCCGAACACTGAAGCTTTCTTT
TRBD1	.	TRBV5-4	TRBJ2-2	CASSLWQGVTGELFF	TGTGCCAGCAGCTTGTGGCAGGGGGTCACCGGGGAGCTGTTTTTT
TRBD1	.	TRBV28	TRBJ2-7	CASRLQWGQGTYEQYF	TGTGCCAGCAGGTTACAATGGGGACAGGGTACCTACGAGCAGTACTTC